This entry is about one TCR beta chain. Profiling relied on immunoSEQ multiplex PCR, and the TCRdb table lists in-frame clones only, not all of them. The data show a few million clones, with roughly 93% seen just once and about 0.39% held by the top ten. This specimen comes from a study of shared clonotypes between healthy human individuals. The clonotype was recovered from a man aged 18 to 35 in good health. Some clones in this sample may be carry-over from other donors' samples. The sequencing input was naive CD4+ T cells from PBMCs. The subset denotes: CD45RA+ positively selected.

CDR3 nucleotide sequence: TGTGCCAGCAGCGTAACGGCGGGAGGCGCTCCAGATACGCAGTATTTT. It is translated as CASSVTAGGAPDTQYF. The V gene is TRBV9, the J gene TRBJ2-3, with TRBD2 matching over 8 bases. Germline V gene lookup returns CDR1 SGDLS and CDR2 YYNGEE. The CDR3 extends over 16 amino acids. The trim removed 1 base at V and 4 bases at J, leaving 8 bases unmatched.